This T cell receptor beta chain was retrieved from a study of blood T cell repertoires in COVID-19 (dated by TCRdb to about 2020). Describing the broader study: Samples from collaborators originated in the United States, Italy and Spain and spanned both the acute and convalescent phases of COVID-19. A freely available public database, intended as a resource for researchers studying the immune response to SARS-CoV-2, is where the repertoires were released. Where available, HLA class I and class II types were obtained from metadata supplied by the sample provider rather than from assay-based typing. Subjects who had been exposed to COVID-19, were actively infected with it, or had recovered from it provided the deeply sampled blood TCRbeta repertoires that made up the dataset. Samples were obtained from the ongoing ImmuneRACE study (first 160 participants) and from approximately 1,200 subjects provided by 6 global collaborators. The material from the prospective study consisted of cDNA or gDNA derived from T cells, B-cell-depleted T cells, or PBMCs. Nearly every sample came with metadata listing a de-identified subject ID, COVID-19 status, age in years and sex. Study-wide conclusions, independent of this receptor: How much clinical and demographic metadata was included differed by source and by participant, and the metadata was provided uncurated.

TCRbeta CDR3 regions were amplified from genomic DNA by means of the immunoSEQ Assay, a bias-controlled multiplex PCR. In the original analysis: The number of nucleated cells in each sample was estimated from the amplification of reference gene primers within the assay. To quantify the absolute abundance of each unique TCRbeta CDR3 rearrangement, sequence reads were collapsed and filtered. For each sample, productive Simpson clonality was calculated as the square root of Simpson's diversity index across productive rearrangements. Drawn from immuneACCESS, this table holds only the in-frame rearrangements with V and J called that TCRdb kept. Clones are partly lost; checked studies trace under half to an unresolved V gene and leave the rest unexplained. The V and J calls and clone size were taken over from that table, and D and trimming were inferred from the DNA. In all, the sample holds about 200,000 clones, and around 86% of those were seen once. 3% to 3.5% of the sample is in the top ten clones.

From the cysteine through the phenylalanine, the CDR3 covers 14 amino acids. The kept DNA is CDR3 alone, 42 bases in frame from the first base. V loses 6 bases of germline sequence and J loses 8 bases, and the interval between the two ends is 16 bases. Reading the germline V gene gives CDR1 WSHSY and CDR2 SAAADI. This clone has only one observation. Its antigen target is currently unknown. Per-nucleotide qualities are absent, and no much larger clonotype sits a single base away. Whole blood was collected in K2EDTA tubes by collaborating institutions according to the institutions' own protocols. Collaborator samples were shipped for TCRbeta analysis as frozen whole blood, isolated PBMCs, or DNA extracted from either sample type.

Source material: peripheral blood. The TCR comes from a man aged 60 to 75 with acute or convalescent COVID-19. The rearrangement joined TRBV10-2 to TRBJ1-4; no D gene is confidently identified. The CDR3 protein: CASSPQPTGEKLFF. The nucleotide sequence is given as TGCGCCAGCAGCCCACAGCCGACGGGGGAAAAACTGTTTTTT.